This T cell receptor (beta chain) was sequenced in a study of blood T cells in healthy people across ages. General study points: The unknown donor CMV status may have confounded expanded clonotype changes. Among T cells, TCR beta diversity per million cells dropped roughly linearly as age rose.

Primers used in a second PCR of about 7 to 12 cycles were a sample-barcoded 5' primer and a J-beta primer mix. A template-switch adaptor that had 12 random nucleotides put a tag on each cDNA molecule. TCRdb used MiXCR to reprocess the 5' RACE reads, holding one entry per CDR3 protein. Of about 620,000 distinct CDR3 sequences listed, 52% are singletons. Comment on this clonotype: Its antigen is not identified.

Between the trimmed V and J ends, which lost 5 bases and 8 bases, there was a span of 16 bases. The CDR3 sequence is 15 residues long. The germline V gene has CDR1 MNHEY and CDR2 SMNVEV (reference sequence). Donors each provided 9.5 to 10 milliliters of peripheral blood. The rearrangement links TRBV27 to TRBJ1-6; D perhaps matches TRBD1 (6 bases). Material for sequencing was blood. The clonotype was recovered from a woman over 75 in good health. CDR3 bases: TGTGCCAGCAGTCCGCAAGGGGGAAAGGATTCACCCCTCCACTTT. Translation: CASSPQGGKDSPLHF.